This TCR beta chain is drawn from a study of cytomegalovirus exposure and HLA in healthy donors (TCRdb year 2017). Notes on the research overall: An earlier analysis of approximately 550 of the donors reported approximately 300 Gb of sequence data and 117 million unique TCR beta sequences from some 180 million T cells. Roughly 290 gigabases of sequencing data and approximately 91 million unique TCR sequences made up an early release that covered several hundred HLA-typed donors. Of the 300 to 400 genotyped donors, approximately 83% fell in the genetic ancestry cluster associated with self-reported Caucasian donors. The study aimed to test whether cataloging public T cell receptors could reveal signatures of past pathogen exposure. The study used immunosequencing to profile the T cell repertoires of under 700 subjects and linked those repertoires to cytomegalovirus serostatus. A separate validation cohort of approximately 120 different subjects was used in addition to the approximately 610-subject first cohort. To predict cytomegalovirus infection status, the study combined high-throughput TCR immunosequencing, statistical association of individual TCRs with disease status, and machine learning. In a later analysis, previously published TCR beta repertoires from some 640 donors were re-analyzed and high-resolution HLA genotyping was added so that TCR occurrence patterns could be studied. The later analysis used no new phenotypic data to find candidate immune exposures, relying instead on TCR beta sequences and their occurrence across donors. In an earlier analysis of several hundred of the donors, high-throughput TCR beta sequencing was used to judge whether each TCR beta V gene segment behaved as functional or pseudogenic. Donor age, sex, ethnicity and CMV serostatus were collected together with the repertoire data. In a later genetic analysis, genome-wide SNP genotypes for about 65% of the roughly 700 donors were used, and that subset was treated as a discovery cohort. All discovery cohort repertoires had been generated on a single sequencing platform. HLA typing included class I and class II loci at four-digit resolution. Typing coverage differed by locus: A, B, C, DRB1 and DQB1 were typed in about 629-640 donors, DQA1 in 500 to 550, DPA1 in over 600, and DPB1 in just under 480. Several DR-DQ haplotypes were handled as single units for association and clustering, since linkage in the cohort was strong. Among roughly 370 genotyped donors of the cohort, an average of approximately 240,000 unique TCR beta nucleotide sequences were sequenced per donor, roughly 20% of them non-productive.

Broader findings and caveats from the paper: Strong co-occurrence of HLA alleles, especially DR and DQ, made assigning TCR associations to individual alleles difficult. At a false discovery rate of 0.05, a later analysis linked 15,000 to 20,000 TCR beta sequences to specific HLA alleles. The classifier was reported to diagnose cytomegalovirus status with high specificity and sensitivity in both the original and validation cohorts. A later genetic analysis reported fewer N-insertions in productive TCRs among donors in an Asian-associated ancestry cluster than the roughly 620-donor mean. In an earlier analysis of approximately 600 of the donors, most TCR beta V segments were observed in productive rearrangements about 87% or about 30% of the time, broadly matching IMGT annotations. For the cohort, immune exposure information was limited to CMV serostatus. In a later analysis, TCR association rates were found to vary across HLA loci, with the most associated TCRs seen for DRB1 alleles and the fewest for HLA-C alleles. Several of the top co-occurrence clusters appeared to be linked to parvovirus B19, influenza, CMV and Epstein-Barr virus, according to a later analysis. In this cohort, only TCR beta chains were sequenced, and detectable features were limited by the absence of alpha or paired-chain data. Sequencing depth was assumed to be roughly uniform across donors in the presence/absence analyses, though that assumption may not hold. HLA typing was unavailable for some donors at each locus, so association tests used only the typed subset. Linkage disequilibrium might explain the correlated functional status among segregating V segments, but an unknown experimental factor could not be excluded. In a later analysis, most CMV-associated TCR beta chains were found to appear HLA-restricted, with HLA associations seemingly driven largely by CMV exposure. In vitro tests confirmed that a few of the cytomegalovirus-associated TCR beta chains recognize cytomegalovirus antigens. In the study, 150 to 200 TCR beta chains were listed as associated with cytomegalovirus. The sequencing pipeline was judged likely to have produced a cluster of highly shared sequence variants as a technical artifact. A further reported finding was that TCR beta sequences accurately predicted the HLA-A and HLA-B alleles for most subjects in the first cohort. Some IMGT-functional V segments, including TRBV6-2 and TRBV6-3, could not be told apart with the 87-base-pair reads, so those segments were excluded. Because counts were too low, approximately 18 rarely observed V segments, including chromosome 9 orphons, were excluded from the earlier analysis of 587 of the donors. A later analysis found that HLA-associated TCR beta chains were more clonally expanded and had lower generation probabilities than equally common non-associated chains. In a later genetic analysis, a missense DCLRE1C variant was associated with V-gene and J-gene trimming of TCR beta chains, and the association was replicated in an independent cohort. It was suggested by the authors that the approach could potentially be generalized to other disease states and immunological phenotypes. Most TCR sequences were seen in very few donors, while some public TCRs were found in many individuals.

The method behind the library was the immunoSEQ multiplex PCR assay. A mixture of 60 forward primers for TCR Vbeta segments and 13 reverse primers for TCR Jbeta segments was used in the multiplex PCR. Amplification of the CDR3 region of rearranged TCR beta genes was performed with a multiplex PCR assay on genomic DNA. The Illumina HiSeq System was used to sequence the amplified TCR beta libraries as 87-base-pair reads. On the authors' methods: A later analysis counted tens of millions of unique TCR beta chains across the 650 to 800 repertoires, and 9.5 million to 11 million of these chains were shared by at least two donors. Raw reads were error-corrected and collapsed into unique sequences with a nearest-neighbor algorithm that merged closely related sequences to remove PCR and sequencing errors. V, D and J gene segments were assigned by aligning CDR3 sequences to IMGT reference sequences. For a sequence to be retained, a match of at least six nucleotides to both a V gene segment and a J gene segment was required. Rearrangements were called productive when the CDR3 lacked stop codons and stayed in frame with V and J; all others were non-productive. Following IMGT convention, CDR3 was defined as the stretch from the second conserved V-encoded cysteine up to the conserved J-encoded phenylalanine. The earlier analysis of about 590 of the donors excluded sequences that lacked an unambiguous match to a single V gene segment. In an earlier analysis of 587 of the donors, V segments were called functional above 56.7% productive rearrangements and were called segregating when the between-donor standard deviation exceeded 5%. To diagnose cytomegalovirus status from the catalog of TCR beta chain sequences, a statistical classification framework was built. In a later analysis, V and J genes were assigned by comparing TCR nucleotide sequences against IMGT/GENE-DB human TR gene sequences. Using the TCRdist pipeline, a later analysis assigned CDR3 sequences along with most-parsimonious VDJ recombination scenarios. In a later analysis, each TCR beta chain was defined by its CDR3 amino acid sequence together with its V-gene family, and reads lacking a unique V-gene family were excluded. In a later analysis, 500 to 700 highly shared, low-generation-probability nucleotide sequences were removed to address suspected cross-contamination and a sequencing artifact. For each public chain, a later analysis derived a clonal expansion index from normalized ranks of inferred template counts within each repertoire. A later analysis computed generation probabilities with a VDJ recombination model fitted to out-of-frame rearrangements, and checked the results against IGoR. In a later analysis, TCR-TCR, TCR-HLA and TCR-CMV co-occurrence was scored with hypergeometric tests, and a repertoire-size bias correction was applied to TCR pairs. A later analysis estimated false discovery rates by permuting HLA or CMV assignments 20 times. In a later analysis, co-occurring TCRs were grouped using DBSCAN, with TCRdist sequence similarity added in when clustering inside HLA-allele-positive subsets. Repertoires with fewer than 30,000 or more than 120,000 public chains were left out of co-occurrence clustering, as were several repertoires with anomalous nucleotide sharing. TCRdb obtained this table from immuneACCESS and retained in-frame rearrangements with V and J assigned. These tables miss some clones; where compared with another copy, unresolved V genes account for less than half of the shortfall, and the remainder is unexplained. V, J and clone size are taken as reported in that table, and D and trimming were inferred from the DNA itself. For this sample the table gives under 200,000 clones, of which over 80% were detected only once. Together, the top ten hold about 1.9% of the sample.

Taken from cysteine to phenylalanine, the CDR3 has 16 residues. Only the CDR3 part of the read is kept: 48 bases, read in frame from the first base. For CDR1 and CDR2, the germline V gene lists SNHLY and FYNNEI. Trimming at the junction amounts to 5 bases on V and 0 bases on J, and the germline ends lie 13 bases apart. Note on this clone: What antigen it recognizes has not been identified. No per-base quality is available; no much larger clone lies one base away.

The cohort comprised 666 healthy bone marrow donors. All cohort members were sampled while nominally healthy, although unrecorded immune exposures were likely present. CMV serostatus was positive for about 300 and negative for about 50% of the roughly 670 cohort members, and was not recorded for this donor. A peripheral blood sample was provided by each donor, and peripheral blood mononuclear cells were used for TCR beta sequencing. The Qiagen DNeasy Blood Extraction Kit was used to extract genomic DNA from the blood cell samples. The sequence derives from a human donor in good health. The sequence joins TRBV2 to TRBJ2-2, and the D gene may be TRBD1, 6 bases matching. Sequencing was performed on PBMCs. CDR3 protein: CASSPTQGTNTGELFF. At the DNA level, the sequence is TGTGCCAGCAGTCCTACACAGGGTACGAACACCGGGGAGCTGTTTTTT.